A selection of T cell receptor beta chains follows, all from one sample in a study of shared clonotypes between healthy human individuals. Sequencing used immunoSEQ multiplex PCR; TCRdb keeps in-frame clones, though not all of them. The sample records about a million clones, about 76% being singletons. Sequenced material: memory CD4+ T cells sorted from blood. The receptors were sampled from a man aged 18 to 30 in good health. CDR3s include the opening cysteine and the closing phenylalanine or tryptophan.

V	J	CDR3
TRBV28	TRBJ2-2	CASRPQGYTGELFF
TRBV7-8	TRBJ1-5	CASSLPIGGQPQHF
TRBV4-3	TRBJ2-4	CASSQDYPSKNIQYF
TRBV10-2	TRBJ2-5	CASSESRQETQYF
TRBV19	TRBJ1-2	CASSKGTAYGYTF
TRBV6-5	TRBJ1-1	CASSSPGENTEAFF
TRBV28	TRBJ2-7	CASSLGGGGRRSYEQYF
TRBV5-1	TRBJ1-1	CASSQRFQPTNAEAFF
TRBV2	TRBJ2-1	CASAWDLWGEQFF
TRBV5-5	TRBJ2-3	CAGGRHLTDTQYF
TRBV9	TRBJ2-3	CASSVGYSTDTQYF
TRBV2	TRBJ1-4	CASNGRSATNEKLFF
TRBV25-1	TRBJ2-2	CASSEFHLNTGELFF
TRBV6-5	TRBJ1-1	CASSYSRGAEAFF
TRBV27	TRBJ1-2	CASSSHGQYYGYTF
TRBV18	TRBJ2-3	CASTAGVADTQYF
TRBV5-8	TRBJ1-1	CASRYGTVVKANTEAFF
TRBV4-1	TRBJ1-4	CASSQETGGDEKLFF
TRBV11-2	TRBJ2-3	CASSLVGLHQDTQYF
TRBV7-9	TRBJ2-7	CASGGSSYEQYF
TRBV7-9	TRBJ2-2	CASSLAFDTGELFF
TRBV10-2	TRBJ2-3	CASSDSGGATDTQYF
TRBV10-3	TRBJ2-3	CAISQDRVTDTQYF
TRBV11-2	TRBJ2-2	CASSLIPRGGSGELFF
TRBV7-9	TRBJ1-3	CASSFGSRNTIYF
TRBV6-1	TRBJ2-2	CASSEARSRSGELFF
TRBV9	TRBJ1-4	CASSPIPSPTNEKLFF
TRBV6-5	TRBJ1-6	CASSLWGPIHF
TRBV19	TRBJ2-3	CASGLAGSTDTQYF
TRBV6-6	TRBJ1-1	CASRSRGVGNTEAFF
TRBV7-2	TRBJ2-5	CASSLAVRQETQYF
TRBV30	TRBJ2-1	CALTIHRDEQFF
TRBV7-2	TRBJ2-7	CASSDRWGREQYF
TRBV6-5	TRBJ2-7	CASSPTGLATYEQYF
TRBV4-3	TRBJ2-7	CASSQEFRTSGRAGEQYF
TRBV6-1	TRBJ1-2	CASSVSGAGNYGYTF
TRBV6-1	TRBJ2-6	CASSGAGSSGANVLTF
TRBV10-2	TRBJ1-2	CASSPGDYGYTF
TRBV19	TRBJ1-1	CASSPPMSSNTEAFF